One sample yielded the 3 T cell receptor beta chains listed below, sequenced in a study of T cell responses to AZD1222 COVID-19 vaccine. Clones were sequenced by immunoSEQ multiplex PCR, and TCRdb holds only the in-frame ones, with some missing. Of some 180,000 clones detected, more than 90% appear once; the ten largest clones hold 3.6%. The sample in question was peripheral blood, obtained 28 days after the second dose of the MenACWY control vaccine. The receptors shown here come from an adult who received the MenACWY meningococcal vaccine as a control.

This chain uses TRBV10-2 with TRBJ1-6; D is uncertain. The CDR3 sequence is 14 residues long. Germline CDR1 WSHSY, CDR2 SAAADI. Trimming pared 4 bases from V and 9 bases from J, leaving 13 bases between. This CDR3 reads CASSGHGSGSPLHF. The DNA of the CDR3 is TGCGCCAGCAGTGGACACGGTAGTGGTTCACCCCTCCACTTT.

CDR3 nucleotides: TGTGCCAGCACTCGAGAACAGGTTATTGGAAACACCATATATTTT. This sequence encodes CASTREQVIGNTIYF. The chain is built from TRBV2 and TRBJ1-3; D is possibly TRBD1 (5 bases). CDR1 is SNHLY, CDR2 FYNNEI, per germline. Trimming stripped 7 bases from V and 3 bases from J, with 16 bases between. The length of the CDR3 is 15 residues.

The rearrangement uses TRBV30 and TRBJ1-2; weak D call: TRBD1 (6 bases). Germline V CDR1 and CDR2: GTSNPN, SVGIG (reference sequence). The CDR3 spans 12 residues. DNA for the CDR3: TGTGGGGGGGCCCAGCTTAACTATGGCTACACCTTC. Residues: CGGAQLNYGYTF.